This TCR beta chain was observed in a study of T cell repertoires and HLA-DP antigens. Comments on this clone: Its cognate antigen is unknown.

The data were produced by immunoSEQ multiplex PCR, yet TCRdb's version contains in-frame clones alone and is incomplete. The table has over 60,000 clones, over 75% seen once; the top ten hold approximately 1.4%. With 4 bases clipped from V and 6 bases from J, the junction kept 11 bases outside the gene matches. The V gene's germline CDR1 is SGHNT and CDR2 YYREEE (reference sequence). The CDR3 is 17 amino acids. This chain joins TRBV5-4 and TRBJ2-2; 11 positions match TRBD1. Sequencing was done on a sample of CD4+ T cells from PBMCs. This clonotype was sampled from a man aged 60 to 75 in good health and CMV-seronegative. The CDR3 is CASSRTGGADPSGELFF. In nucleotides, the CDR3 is TGTGCCAGCAGCAGGACAGGGGGCGCGGATCCTTCCGGGGAGCTGTTTTTT. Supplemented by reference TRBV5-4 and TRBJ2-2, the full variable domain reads ETGVTQSPTHLIKTRGQQVTLRCSSQSGHNTVSWYQQALGQGPQFIFQYYREEENGRGNFPPRFSGLQFPNYSSELNVNALELDDSALYLCASSRTGGADPSGELFFGEGSRLTVL.